This T cell receptor (beta chain) was observed in a study of T cell changes during pregnancy in multiple sclerosis. The CDR3 is 15 residues long. Trimming took 4 bases from V and 8 from J, leaving 17 bases between them. CDR1 SGHAT and CDR2 FQDESV come from the germline V gene (reference sequence). Repertoires were generated with immunoSEQ multiplex PCR, while TCRdb's copy carries only in-frame clones and drops some. The table shows approximately 32,000 clones, with approximately 89% occurring only once. The origin of this receptor is a female donor with multiple sclerosis, enrolled in a pregnancy study. The input for sequencing was CD8+ T cells from peripheral blood mononuclear cells, taken in the first trimester of pregnancy. The rearrangement uses TRBV11-1 and TRBJ2-2; the D is unclear. This chain's CDR3 is CASSSRPTHGGELFF. CDR3 nucleotides: TGTGCCAGCAGCTCCCGCCCCACCCACGGGGGGGAGCTGTTTTTT.